Listed below are T cell receptor beta chains from one sample, sequenced in a study. TCRdb passed the 5' RACE reads through MiXCR, listing each CDR3 protein once. This table has 10,000 to 12,000 distinct CDR3 sequences, approximately 17% appearing once. Sequenced material: Tregs sorted from a lymph node. These TCRs come from a female donor with breast cancer. Both conserved end residues are trimmed from each CDR3. Clone sizes are given selectively: once, few, many, or a class where the clone is expanded.

clone_size	v_call	j_call	cdr3_aa
medium-sized	TRBV5-1	TRBJ1-1	ASSLAGNTEAF
medium-sized	TRBV24-1	TRBJ1-2	ATSEPPGQGSGYT
medium-sized	TRBV6-5	TRBJ2-1	ASRTALVSAQYNEQF
many	TRBV12-3/TRBV12-4	TRBJ2-2	ASSSYGGQAGELF
few	TRBV28	TRBJ2-6	ASSFASSGANVLT
medium-sized	TRBV7-2	TRBJ2-7	ASSLPQVYEQY
many	TRBV10-1	TRBJ2-2	ASSEGGSGAGELF
many	TRBV23-1	TRBJ2-4	ASSPPGQTLAKNIQY
many	TRBV5-1	TRBJ2-7	ASSSGQGIYEQY
few	TRBV27	TRBJ1-2	ASSTARGRNYGYT
-	TRBV5-1	TRBJ2-3	ASSPSPGLAGPDTQY
-	TRBV19	TRBJ2-7	ASSTLGQGMYEQY
medium-sized	TRBV4-3	TRBJ2-1	ASSQGRVRPEQF
many	TRBV12-5	TRBJ1-1	ASAPLGNTEAF
medium-sized	TRBV5-1	TRBJ2-1	ASSLQPGLVNEQF